The TCR beta chain described here comes from a study of OX40 agonist ivuxolimab in advanced cancers. Whole-study context: Patients in the trial were receiving intravenous ivuxolimab every 2 weeks, at doses of 0.01 to 10 mg/kg. General study findings and limits: Individuals who were partial responders at 0.1-3.0 mg/kg had clonal expansion that ranked among the lowest. CD4+ and CD8+ blood T cells expanded clonally by week 6 at 0.1 to 3.0 mg/kg.

Generated by immunoSEQ multiplex PCR, the TCRdb table keeps only in-frame clones and is missing some. This repertoire shows about 70,000 clones, more than 75% found once; its top ten account for approximately 6.1%. The CDR3 consists of 15 residues. The V gene end was trimmed by 0 bases and the J gene end by 1 base; junction bases not matched to a gene: 3. Per the germline V gene, CDR1 is SGHRS and CDR2 is YFSETQ. Patients had blood sampled at baseline and again on cycle 4 day 1 and cycle 7 day 1. With regard to this clone: Its antigen is not known.

The source of this sequence is an adult with an advanced solid tumor such as melanoma, head and neck, liver or kidney cancer. This rearrangement joins TRBV5-1 to TRBJ2-5; 7 nucleotides agree with TRBD2. Sequencing was performed on CD4+ or CD8+ T cells sorted from blood, taken in a trial of the OX40 agonist ivuxolimab. The DNA for the CDR3 is TGCGCCAGCAGCTTGGAGGGAGGGACCCAAGAGACCCAGTACTTC. Protein sequence: CASSLEGGTQETQYF.